The 11 T cell receptor beta chains reported below all come from one sample, sequenced in a study of T cells in Graves' hyperthyroidism and ophthalmopathy (dated by TCRdb to about 2019). Libraries were built with multiplex PCR. These reads were obtained on an Illumina HiSeq 2000. TCR beta CDR3 regions were amplified from RNA transcripts. A first-round RT-PCR of the TCR CDR3 used the HTBI primer set with the Qiagen OneStep RT-PCR kit. TCRdb cleaned the public reads at Q25 with fastp, built clones with MiXCR and kept in-frame beta chains. Rows are unified per CDR3 protein, each entry keeping the most common DNA and genes. The sample table shows around 340,000 distinct CDR3 sequences, and about 20% are seen once. The ten largest clones represent approximately 49% of the sample. Sequencing used blood. The source of these receptors is a woman aged 50 to 60 with Graves' hyperthyroidism.

This clonotype was counted only a few times. The chain carries TRBV9 and TRBJ2-5; 7 nucleotides match TRBD1. CDR3 size: 18 residues. In germline, CDR1 is SGDLS, CDR2 YYNGEE. Trimming cost V 0 bases and J 1 base; bases outside gene matches: 12. This chain's CDR3 is CASSVGASGQTVQETQYF. In DNA form, the CDR3 reads TGTGCCAGCAGCGTAGGAGCCTCGGGACAGACCGTCCAAGAGACCCAGTACTTC.

This sequence joins TRBV29-1 and TRBJ2-5, with 7 bases aligning to TRBD1. This CDR3 is 12 amino acids long. Germline lookup yields CDR1 SQVTM and CDR2 ANQGSEA. V shed 7 bases and J 4 bases; nucleotides not matched to a gene: 6. The CDR3 sequence: CSGYRGAETQYF. The CDR3 nucleotides are TGCAGCGGGTACAGGGGCGCAGAGACCCAGTACTTC.

The sample holds many counts of this clonotype. The rearrangement links TRBV3-1 to TRBJ1-1; D gene ambiguous. CDR3 length equals 13 residues. Trimming pared 1 base from V and 7 bases from J, leaving 10 bases between. The germline V gene encodes CDR1 LGHDT and CDR2 YNNKEL (reference sequence). Here the CDR3 DNA reads TGTGCCAGCAGCCAAGGGTTAAGAGATGAAGCTTTCTTT. Translating gives CASSQGLRDEAFF. Full variable domain (missing parts from reference TRBV3-1 and TRBJ1-1): DTAVSQTPKYLVTQMGNDKSIKCEQNLGHDTMYWYKQDSKKFLKIMFSYNNKELIINETVPNRFSPKSPDKAHLNLHINSLELGDSAVYFCASSQGLRDEAFFGQGTRLTVV.

The table lists this clonotype with many counts. The V and J genes are TRBV28 and TRBJ1-2; D is undetermined. Trimming removed 6 bases from V and 4 bases from J, with 15 bases in between. The CDR3 contains 14 residues. Germline V gives CDR1 MDHEN, CDR2 SYDVKM. In DNA form, the CDR3 reads TGTGCCAGCAGACTCCCGCAATCCAGCTATGGCTACACCTTC. It encodes CASRLPQSSYGYTF.

In this sample, this clonotype turned up many times. The chain employs TRBV11-2 and TRBJ2-1, with D unresolved. Trimming took off 2 bases at V and 8 bases at J, with 7 bases between the two ends. The CDR3 contains 12 residues. Germline V lookup: CDR1 SGHAT, CDR2 FQNNGV. The CDR3 DNA reads TGTGCCAGCAGCTTATTGCGGCATGAGCAGTTCTTC. This sequence encodes CASSLLRHEQFF. Complete variable domain (other parts from reference TRBV11-2 and TRBJ2-1): EAGVAQSPRYKIIEKRQSVAFWCNPISGHATLYWYQQILGQGPKLLIQFQNNGVVDDSQLPKDRFSAERLKGVDSTLKIQPAKLEDSAVYLCASSLLRHEQFFGPGTRLTVL.

This clonotype was seen only a few times. The V and J genes are TRBV6-1 and TRBJ1-2, with D uncertain. The CDR3 totals 12 residues. Germline lookup yields CDR1 MNHNS and CDR2 SASEGT. The V and J ends lost 10 bases and 4 bases respectively, with 13 bases between them. CDR3: CATIQRLYGYTF. The CDR3, as DNA: TGTGCCACCATACAGCGGCTCTATGGCTACACCTTC.

The V call is TRBV2, the J call TRBJ2-7; TRBD2 agrees at 7 bases. The CDR3 is made up of 14 amino acids. The ends lost 8 bases at V and 2 bases at J; junction bases unmatched: 9. CDR1 is SNHLY and CDR2 is FYNNEI in the germline V gene. CDR3 protein: CASVGGKETYEQYV. CDR3 nucleotide sequence: TGTGCCAGCGTGGGAGGGAAGGAGACCTACGAGCAGTACGTC.

To note about this clonotype: A much larger clone is a single base away; this may be a read error. V gene TRBV18 combines with J gene TRBJ1-5; D gene uncertain. From germline, CDR1 is KGHSH and CDR2 LQKENI. The CDR3 has 14 amino acids. As DNA, the CDR3 is TGTGCCGGCTCACCCGGGCTCGGCAATCAGCCCCAGCATTTT. This encodes CAGSPGLGNQPQHF. The entire variable domain, with the rest obtained from reference TRBV18 and TRBJ1-5, is as follows: NAGVMQNPRHLVRRRGQEARLRCSPMKGHSHVYWYRQLPEEGLKFMVYLQKENIIDESGMPKERFSAEFPKEGPSILRIQQVVRGDSAAYFCAGSPGLGNQPQHFGDGTRLSIL.

A few counts support this clonotype. The V gene is TRBV5-4, the J gene TRBJ2-5; 10 nucleotides agree with TRBD2. This CDR3 region has 16 residues. Looked up from germline, CDR1 is SGHNT and CDR2 is YYREEE (reference sequence). Trimming at V came to 4 bases and at J to 2 bases, leaving 8 bases not matched to a gene. The CDR3 nucleotides read TGTGCCAGCAGCCCGACCGGGACTAGCGCTCAAGAGACCCAGTACTTC. Translating it yields CASSPTGTSAQETQYF. Combining the CDR3 with reference TRBV5-4 and TRBJ2-5 gives the whole variable domain ETGVTQSPTHLIKTRGQQVTLRCSSQSGHNTVSWYQQALGQGPQFIFQYYREEENGRGNFPPRFSGLQFPNYSSELNVNALELDDSALYLCASSPTGTSAQETQYFGPGTRLLVL.

The sample holds a few counts of this clonotype. V gene TRBV27 combines with J gene TRBJ2-7; possibly TRBD1 for D (6 bases). This CDR3 contains 14 residues. The V gene lost 0 bases and the J gene lost 3 bases, with 9 bases spanning the gap. Germline V gene lookup returns CDR1 MNHEY and CDR2 SMNVEV (reference sequence). CDR3 DNA sequence: TGTGCCAGCAGTTTATCGGACAGTTTCTACGAGCAGTACTTC. This sequence encodes CASSLSDSFYEQYF.

CDR3 coding DNA: TGTGCCAGCAGCTCTGAACAGGGACTCACCCGGAACACAGATACGCAGTATTTT. Encoded protein: CASSSEQGLTRNTDTQYF. The rearrangement joins TRBV11-1 to TRBJ2-3; D tentatively fits TRBD1 or TRBD2 (6 bases each). V dropped 4 bases and J dropped 2 bases, with 22 bases sitting between them. The CDR3 contains 18 residues. Germline V gene sequence: CDR1 SGHAT, CDR2 FQDESV (reference sequence).